This TCR beta chain stems from a study of early T cells in non-severe SARS-CoV-2 infection. As for the study in general: Chains were unpaired, as sequencing was done on bulk RNA from unsorted whole blood.

TCRdb re-analysed the 5' RACE reads in MiXCR, keeping a single row per CDR3 protein. The table has about 61,000 distinct CDR3 sequences, about 12% seen once. V shed 2 bases and J shed 3 bases, with 10 bases lying between them. From germline, CDR1 is MNHEY and CDR2 SVGAGI. There are 15 residues in the CDR3. This clonotype was found a few times. The sequencing here drew on whole blood, taken at baseline. The chain has TRBV6-5 and TRBJ1-4; D possibly corresponds to TRBD1 (6 bases). The TCR sequence derives from an adult who was a healthcare worker with PCR-confirmed SARS-CoV-2 infection or an uninfected control (not recorded which). The donor label of this sample is uncertain. CDR3 coding DNA: TGTGCCAGCAGTTACGCAGGGGAGGCTAATGAAAAACTGTTTTTT. Its translation is CASSYAGEANEKLFF.